These 7 T cell receptor beta chains share one sample of origin, sequenced in a study of shared clonotypes between healthy human individuals. The data were produced by immunoSEQ multiplex PCR, yet TCRdb's version contains in-frame clones alone and is incomplete. The repertoire includes approximately 470,000 clones, about 84% of them detected once, and about an eighth sits in the top ten. The sequenced sample was PBMCs. The receptors here all came from a woman aged 40-49 years in good health. Some clones in this sample may be carry-over from other donors' samples.

This chain connects TRBV6-6 to TRBJ2-2; perhaps TRBD2 as D (5 bases). Germline values: CDR1 MNHNY, CDR2 SVGAGI (reference sequence). Trimming removed 5 bases at V and 6 bases at J, with 16 bases between. The CDR3 runs 15 residues. The CDR3: CASSKLGLAAGELFF. CDR3 bases: TGTGCCAGCAGTAAACTAGGACTGGCGGCCGGGGAGCTGTTTTTT.

This clone showed up just a few times. V usage is TRBV2 and J usage is TRBJ2-5, with D possibly called TRBD1 or TRBD2 (6 bases each). TRBJ2-7 matches the DNA end more closely, so the J call is doubtful. The CDR3 consists of 16 residues. Germline CDR1 reads SNHLY; CDR2 reads FYNNEI. The CDR3 nucleotides read TGTGCCACCCACGGGGGCCGAGCGGTAAGGGTCCACGAGCAGTACTTC. It codes for CATHGGRAVRVHEQYF.

The rearrangement joins TRBV28 to TRBJ1-4; D remains ambiguous. Trimming left V 8 bases short and J 0 bases short, with 13 bases between. From germline, CDR1 is MDHEN and CDR2 SYDVKM. The CDR3 consists of 15 residues. The CDR3 region is CASGSSGATNEKLFF. The CDR3 DNA follows: TGTGCCAGCGGCTCCTCGGGAGCAACTAATGAAAAACTGTTTTTT.

In this sample, this clone turned up many times. V and J are TRBV9 and TRBJ1-1, with D perhaps matching TRBD1 (6 bases). The V and J ends lost 1 base and 3 bases respectively, with 16 bases between them. CDR1 is SGDLS and CDR2 is YYNGEE in the germline V gene. The CDR3 is 16 residues long. DNA for the CDR3: TGTGCCAGCAGCGTAACTCAGGGGCCGAGGGACACTGAAGCTTTCTTT. Protein product: CASSVTQGPRDTEAFF.

V and J are TRBV9 and TRBJ1-2, with D possibly being TRBD1 (5 bases). In germline, CDR1 is SGDLS, CDR2 YYNGEE. V lost 0 bases, J lost 8 bases, and 17 bases lay in between. This CDR3 has 15 residues. In DNA form, the CDR3 reads TGTGCCAGCAGCGTAGGTGGCAGGGTTCGAGCGGGCTACACCTTC. It translates to CASSVGGRVRAGYTF. Looking up the rest from reference TRBV9 and TRBJ1-2 gives the full variable domain: DSGVTQTPKHLITATGQRVTLRCSPRSGDLSVYWYQQSLDQGLQFLIQYYNGEERAKGNILERFSAQQFPDLHSELNLSSLELGDSALYFCASSVGGRVRAGYTFGSGTRLTVV.

This rearrangement joins TRBV2 to TRBJ2-1; 12 nucleotides agree with TRBD2. The CDR3 contains 17 residues. V lost 5 bases and J lost 0; bases outside the gene matches: 5. CDR1 SNHLY and CDR2 FYNNEI come from the germline V gene. This CDR3 is CASSPRTSGASYNEQFF. The CDR3 DNA sequence: TGTGCCAGCAGTCCTCGGACTAGCGGGGCCTCCTACAATGAGCAGTTCTTC. Together with reference TRBV2 and TRBJ2-1, the CDR3 gives the full variable domain: EPEVTQTPSHQVTQMGQEVILRCVPISNHLYFYWYRQILGQKVEFLVSFYNNEISEKSEIFDDQFSVERPDGSNFTLKIRSTKLEDSAMYFCASSPRTSGASYNEQFFGPGTRLTVL.

Note on this clone: A far larger clone is off by one base, so a read error is likely. This CDR3 is also generated by other DNA sequences in the sample. The chain has TRBV5-1 and TRBJ2-7; TRBD2 might be the D (6 bases). The CDR3 consists of 14 residues. Per the germline V gene, CDR1 is SGHRS and CDR2 is YFSETQ. In DNA, the CDR3 is TGCGCCAGTAGCTTGTTCGGGGAGGCGGGCGAGCAGTACTTC. The encoded protein is CASSLFGEAGEQYF.